This record looks at one T cell receptor beta chain sequence and its context. This clone's antigen is unknown. It has no much larger one-base neighbor in the sample; base qualities were not kept. Amplification of TCR beta CDR3 regions was carried out from RNA transcripts. A first-round RT-PCR of the TCR CDR3 used the HTBI primer set with the Qiagen OneStep RT-PCR kit. Libraries were constructed in a second round of multiplex PCR, after which size selection and purification were carried out. Libraries were sequenced paired-end with 100 bp reads on an Illumina HiSeq2000. From the authors' description of their analysis: Raw data were processed with SOAPnuke, discarding reads with adapters, uncalled bases, mean Phred below 15, or no exact constant-primer or identifier match. High-quality paired reads were merged using COPE v1.2.5, and each unique nucleotide sequence was defined as a clonotype. Clonotypes were aligned to IMGT TRBV, TRBD and TRBJ reference segments using MiTCR v1.1. Only V-J combinations with frequency above 0.0001, covering approximately 99% of repertoires, were analysed. A TCS score was defined as the ratio between F50 (clonal expansion) and ExV (chaos), using BLOSUM62-based TCRdist between CDR3 peptides within each V-J. Welch's t-statistics and random forest reduced 514 V-J features to about 13, which were used in a naive Bayes classifier (R e1071). The public reads were reprocessed in TCRdb via fastp at Q25 and MiXCR, keeping in-frame beta chains. Every CDR3 protein is listed once, alongside the most common genes and DNA of its rows. The V and J calls and clone size come from TCRdb's table, not from the authors' own analysis. The sample table contains approximately 600,000 distinct CDR3 sequences; only one count was recorded for 12% to 15% of them. The ten biggest clones cover approximately 6.4% of the sample.

The CDR3 has 15 amino acids, counting the end cysteine and phenylalanine. Just CDR3 DNA is preserved here, 45 bases in frame from base 1. Trimming leaves V shorter by 3 bases and J shorter by 1 base, with the junction holding 3 bases beyond the gene matches. The germline V gene provides CDR1 MDHEN and CDR2 SYDVKM. This record belongs to a study of T cells in Graves' hyperthyroidism and ophthalmopathy (dated by TCRdb to about 2019). Regarding the complete study: Peripheral blood samples were taken at initial diagnosis, before any treatment was given. To identify TCR V-J signatures that set the groups apart, the researchers used a discovery cohort of 90 to 100 patients, made up of 43 with Graves' ophthalmopathy and some 56 with stable Graves' hyperthyroidism. Prospective prediction of ophthalmopathy was tested in an independent validation cohort consisting of fewer than 20 hyperthyroidism patients and 17 patients who later progressed to ophthalmopathy. The roughly 91 discovery patients were randomly divided into training and test sets at a 7:3 ratio. Thyroid tissue and blood T-cell repertoires from six Graves' hyperthyroidism patients were also compared in the study. Once sampling was done, hyperthyroidism patients were given methimazole at a starting dose of 30 mg daily, whereas ophthalmopathy patients were given high-dose intravenous methylprednisolone. The paper describes TCR Vbeta CDR3 sequencing of around 140 peripheral blood samples, made up of 43 ophthalmopathy patients, approximately 76 hyperthyroidism patients and 17 progressor patients.

Moderately to severely active disease, a Clinical Activity Score of at least 3, a NOSPECS grade of at least 4, and a duration under 3 months were present in ophthalmopathy patients. The study excluded patients with uncontrolled infections, other autoimmune diseases, pregnancy or lactation. Diagnoses were based on clinical symptoms, serum thyroxine and TRAb, thyroid ultrasound and orbital computed tomography. Ficoll-Paque density gradient centrifugation was used to isolate PBMCs from about 9 ml of fresh peripheral blood. Total RNA was extracted with Trizol reagent, and quality was checked on an Agilent 2100 Bioanalyzer. Overall study outcomes, separate from this receptor: Most expanded thyroid clonotypes (frequency above 0.001) were also detected in blood, a finding suggesting that blood repertoires may reflect thyroid immune responses. Sample size was not statistically predetermined, and investigators were not blinded to group allocation. In cross-validation, a model built on a 13 V-J signature told ophthalmopathy apart from stable hyperthyroidism with under 90% sensitivity and 81% to 82% specificity, and in testing the same model reached 80%/75%. In validation, progression to ophthalmopathy was predicted by the model with nearly 71% sensitivity and roughly 72% specificity, a median of approximately 6.5 months before onset.

The chain links TRBV28 with TRBJ1-1, with 9 central nucleotides matching TRBD1. This TCR was recovered from a woman in her late teens or twenties with Graves' ophthalmopathy. Input material: blood. The CDR3 amino acid sequence is: CASSFEQGANTEAFF. In nucleotide form, the sequence is TGTGCCAGCAGTTTCGAACAGGGGGCGAACACTGAAGCTTTCTTT.